This is a list of T cell receptor beta chains from one sample in a study of blood T cells in healthy people across ages. TCRdb recomputed calls from the 5' RACE reads with MiXCR, one row per CDR3 protein. This sample has 800,000 or so distinct CDR3 sequences; about 25% occur once, and the top ten carry more than 3%. These same records also appear under a second study, on T cells of mothers and their children.

The material sequenced was blood. These receptors all stem from a boy between 5 and 17 years old in good health. Both conserved end residues are part of each CDR3. The D gene is left open where the match is weak. Rows give clone size only sometimes, using once, few, many, or a class for an expanded clone.

j_call: TRBJ2-7; clone_size: NA; d_call: TRBD2; v_call: TRBV5-4; cdr3_nt: TGTGCCAGCAGCTTGGCTGCTAGCGGGAGGAACGAGCAGTACTTC; cdr3_aa: CASSLAASGRNEQYF
j_call: TRBJ2-7; clone_size: NA; d_call: TRBD1; v_call: TRBV5-5; cdr3_nt: TGTGCCAGCAGCTCCCCGACAGGGACCCACTCCTACGAGCAGTACTTC; cdr3_aa: CASSSPTGTHSYEQYF
j_call: TRBJ2-3; clone_size: few; d_call: TRBD2; v_call: TRBV6-2/TRBV6-3; cdr3_nt: TGTGCCAGCAGCGACATGACTAGCGGGAATCCAGATACGCAGTATTTT; cdr3_aa: CASSDMTSGNPDTQYF
j_call: TRBJ1-1; clone_size: NA; d_call: NA; v_call: TRBV12-3/TRBV12-4; cdr3_nt: TGTGCCAGCAGTTCCGGGGGGGACACTGAAGCTTTCTTT; cdr3_aa: CASSSGGDTEAFF
j_call: TRBJ2-7; clone_size: NA; d_call: TRBD1; v_call: TRBV27; cdr3_nt: TGTGCCAGCAGACCCCGGGACAGACCGACCCACGAGCAGTACTTC; cdr3_aa: CASRPRDRPTHEQYF
j_call: TRBJ1-2; clone_size: few; d_call: NA; v_call: TRBV20-1; cdr3_nt: TGCAGTGCTAGTGAGGGACACTATGGCTACACCTTC; cdr3_aa: CSASEGHYGYTF
j_call: TRBJ2-2; clone_size: NA; d_call: TRBD2; v_call: TRBV5-6; cdr3_nt: TGTGCCAGCAGCTTGTTCTGGCGGGAGGATAGGAACACCGGGGAGCTGTTTTTT; cdr3_aa: CASSLFWREDRNTGELFF
j_call: TRBJ2-7; clone_size: NA; d_call: NA; v_call: TRBV3-1; cdr3_nt: TGTGCCAGCAGCCAAGCGGCGGCGCGGCACCCCTCTACCTTAAGGCTCGTGCAGTACTTC; cdr3_aa: CASSQAAARHPSTLRLVQYF
j_call: TRBJ2-7; clone_size: NA; d_call: TRBD2; v_call: TRBV6-1; cdr3_nt: TGTGCCAGCAGTGAAGATGGGGGGGGGTACTACGAGCAGTACTTC; cdr3_aa: CASSEDGGGYYEQYF
j_call: TRBJ2-7; clone_size: NA; d_call: NA; v_call: TRBV6-5; cdr3_nt: TGTGCCAGCAGTTACGACTCAGTCTACGAGCAGTACTTC; cdr3_aa: CASSYDSVYEQYF